This is a list of T cell receptor beta chains from one sample in a study of CD8+ T cells in alopecia areata. The data were produced by immunoSEQ multiplex PCR, yet TCRdb's version contains in-frame clones alone and is incomplete. The sample records 130,000 to 150,000 clones, approximately 87% being singletons. The sequencing here drew on CD8+ T cells sorted from blood, taken at week 0. These receptors originate from a human donor with alopecia areata. Both conserved end residues are trimmed from each CDR3.

J: TRBJ2-7
V: TRBV7-8
length: 15
CDR3: ASSATGTGGEANEQY

J: TRBJ2-3
V: TRBV29-1
length: 10
CDR3: SVETSPDTQY

J: TRBJ1-1
V: TRBV29-1
length: 13
CDR3: SVIRQGGLNTEAF

J: TRBJ2-7
V: TRBV5-1
length: 12
CDR3: ASSALSASYEQY

J: TRBJ1-1
V: TRBV29-1
length: 13
CDR3: SVEGRGAMNTEAF

J: TRBJ1-2
V: TRBV19
length: 13
CDR3: ASTVKTGRVDGYT

J: TRBJ2-7
V: TRBV5-4
length: 10
CDR3: ASTGTGDEQY

J: TRBJ1-2
V: TRBV7-3
length: 12
CDR3: ASSSGPNNYGYT

J: TRBJ2-1
V: TRBV2
length: 13
CDR3: ASSSDRPYYNEQF

J: TRBJ2-1
V: TRBV5-1
length: 10
CDR3: ASSLVFGEQF

J: TRBJ1-5
V: TRBV5-1
length: 14
CDR3: ASSLEGQGSNQPQH

J: TRBJ2-5
V: TRBV5-6
length: 13
CDR3: ASSLGAWAQETQY

J: TRBJ1-4
V: TRBV2
length: 13
CDR3: ASSLLTGTNEKLF

J: TRBJ2-5
V: TRBV27
length: 12
CDR3: ASSLVPGLETQY

J: TRBJ1-1
V: TRBV5-4
length: 16
CDR3: ASSTGTGGTQTYTEAF

J: TRBJ2-1
V: TRBV7-3
length: 12
CDR3: ASSSMGGAKEQF

J: TRBJ1-1
V: TRBV9
length: 12
CDR3: ASSATGGNTEAF

J: TRBJ2-7
V: TRBV5-1
length: 12
CDR3: ASSLGDSSYEQY

J: TRBJ2-3
V: TRBV29-1
length: 11
CDR3: SGYSESTDTQY

J: TRBJ1-1
V: TRBV19
length: 9
CDR3: ASSPGVEAF

J: TRBJ2-3
V: TRBV7-9
length: 13
CDR3: ASSPGTTSTDTQY

J: TRBJ1-1
V: TRBV29-1
length: 9
CDR3: SVVVNTEAF

J: TRBJ1-2
V: TRBV18
length: 12
CDR3: ASSRWVWSYGYT

J: TRBJ1-1
V: TRBV19
length: 10
CDR3: ASGGGPTEAF

J: TRBJ2-7
V: TRBV7-6
length: 11
CDR3: ASSLQGNYEQY

J: TRBJ1-1
V: TRBV30
length: 11
CDR3: AWSATGNTEAF

J: TRBJ2-3
V: TRBV5-1
length: 13
CDR3: ASRDFSDPWDTQY